The source of this TCR beta chain is a study of early T cells in non-severe SARS-CoV-2 infection. Study-level background: Chains were unpaired, as sequencing was done on bulk RNA from unsorted whole blood.

Unique molecular identifiers were attached to individual cDNA molecules. A single record per CDR3 protein comes from TCRdb applying MiXCR to the 5' RACE reads. Here the sample spans 50,000 to 60,000 distinct CDR3 sequences, roughly 10% being singletons. Germline CDR1 reads SGDLS; CDR2 reads YYNGEE. This CDR3 region has 17 residues. V trimming: 6 bases; J trimming: 3 bases; junction bases outside the gene matches: 13. This clonotype was counted many times. This chain uses TRBV9 with TRBJ2-2; 8 bases are shared with TRBD1. The clonotype was recovered from an adult who was a healthcare worker with PCR-confirmed SARS-CoV-2 infection or an uninfected control (not recorded which). The sample taken for sequencing was whole blood. Here the CDR3 reads CASTPGGASRDTGELFF. The DNA of the CDR3 is TGTGCCAGCACACCAGGGGGCGCATCAAGGGACACCGGGGAGCTGTTTTTT.